The clone carrying this T cell receptor (beta chain) was seen more than once but under ten times. The record originates from a study of identical twins. One entry per CDR3 protein results from TCRdb running MiXCR on the 5' RACE reads. In the table there are about 470,000 distinct CDR3 sequences, 24% of which are singletons. Separately, the same data were catalogued under a study of T cells expressing NK-cell markers.

Sequenced: CD4+ T cells sorted from blood. The source is a woman between 18 and 29 years old in good health.

CDR3 sequence: CASSLGGTGSGEQFF. CDR3 bases: TGCGCCAGCAGCTTGGGTGGGACAGGTTCGGGTGAGCAGTTCTTC. The rearrangement links TRBV5-1 to TRBJ2-1; 8 bases are shared with TRBD1. The CDR3 totals 15 residues. Germline CDR1 reads SGHRS; CDR2 reads YFSETQ. V lost 0 bases and J lost 9; bases outside the gene matches: 8.